This TCR beta chain was identified during a study of blood T cell repertoires in COVID-19. Overall study: Spain, Italy and the United States supplied samples that represented acute and convalescent COVID-19.

Germline CDR1 is SGHTA and CDR2 is FQGNSA. The ends were cut back, 3 bases at V and 6 bases at J, with 7 bases in the middle. This CDR3 region has 12 residues. The assay was immunoSEQ multiplex PCR, and TCRdb's table has in-frame clones only and misses some. The sample includes about 98,000 clones, more than 70% of them seen just once. Sequencing used peripheral blood. The rearrangement links TRBV7-2 to TRBJ2-3; D remains ambiguous. The sequence came from a man between 65 and 85 years old with acute or convalescent COVID-19. In nucleotides, the CDR3 is TGTGCCAGCAGCTTGTCCGTGGATACGCAGTATTTT. The encoded protein is CASSLSVDTQYF.